This T cell receptor beta chain emerged from a study of blood T cell repertoires in COVID-19. The assay was immunoSEQ multiplex PCR, and TCRdb's table has in-frame clones only and misses some. The repertoire holds about 58,000 clones, over 70% seen once, with over 4% in the top ten. V was shortened by 8 bases and J by 0 bases, with 16 bases between the two germline ends. Germline-derived CDR1 and CDR2 are SQVTM and ANQGSEA. The CDR3 covers 14 residues. Material: peripheral blood. The TCR sequence derives from a human donor in a cohort sampled during active COVID-19. The gene calls are TRBV29-1 and TRBJ1-2; D possibly corresponds to TRBD1 (6 bases). The chain's CDR3 is CSSRQDSTNYGYTF. Here the CDR3 DNA reads TGCAGCTCGCGACAGGATTCCACTAACTATGGCTACACCTTC. The full variable domain, completed using reference TRBV29-1 and TRBJ1-2, is SAVISQKPSRDICQRGTSLTIQCQVDSQVTMMFWYRQQPGQSLTLIATANQGSEATYESGFVIDKFPISRPNLTFSTLTVSNMSPEDSSIYLCSSRQDSTNYGYTFGSGTRLTVV.